What follows are 14 T cell receptor beta chains derived from one specimen sequenced in a study of T cell changes during pregnancy in multiple sclerosis. Data came from immunoSEQ multiplex PCR; TCRdb stores just in-frame clones and leaves some out. The repertoire consists of tens of thousands of clones, with approximately 92% occurring once and the leading ten covering about 2.5%. Sample: peripheral blood, taken in the third trimester of pregnancy. Receptor source: a female donor in good health, enrolled as a control in a pregnancy study.

This chain connects TRBV15 to TRBJ2-1; 7 nucleotides agree with TRBD2. The V and J ends lost 3 bases and 5 bases, in that order; junction bases with no gene match: 7. The CDR3 totals 15 residues. Germline lookup yields CDR1 LNHNV and CDR2 YYDKDF (reference sequence). The CDR3 loop reads CATSRGGEGDNEQFF. CDR3 coding DNA: TGTGCCACCAGCAGGGGGGGGGAAGGGGACAATGAGCAGTTCTTC. The full variable domain, with the rest looked up from reference TRBV15 and TRBJ2-1, is DAMVIQNPRYQVTQFGKPVTLSCSQTLNHNVMYWYQQKSSQAPKLLFHYYDKDFNNEADTPDNFQSRRPNTSFCFLDIRSPGLGDTAMYLCATSRGGEGDNEQFFGPGTRLTVL.

V is TRBV5-8 and J is TRBJ1-6; D is undetermined. The V end lost 3 bases, the J end lost 9 bases, and 7 bases lay between the germline ends. The germline V gene encodes CDR1 SGHTS and CDR2 YDEGEE. The CDR3 covers 12 residues. The CDR3 spells CASSYSPSPLHF. The CDR3 DNA is TGTGCCAGCAGCTACAGTCCTTCACCCCTCCACTTT.

This chain links TRBV6-1 with TRBJ2-2; a possible D gene is TRBD1 (6 bases). This CDR3 is built from 13 residues. In germline, CDR1 is MNHNS, CDR2 SASEGT. V lost 5 bases to trimming and J lost 7 bases, with 11 bases between them. CDR3: CASSPTGIGELFF. CDR3 DNA sequence: TGTGCCAGCAGTCCCACAGGGATCGGGGAGCTGTTTTTT.

This clone was recorded a few times. The chain recombines TRBV11-1 with TRBJ2-7; 7 nucleotides align to TRBD2. This CDR3 region has 15 residues. Germline assignment: CDR1 SGHAT and CDR2 FQDESV (reference sequence). Germline trimming cut 5 bases from V and 0 bases from J; bases unmatched to any gene: 7. The CDR3 reads CASSPWEGYSYEQYF. The CDR3 DNA reads as TGTGCCAGCAGCCCCTGGGAGGGGTACTCCTACGAGCAGTACTTC.

This chain joins TRBV7-6 and TRBJ2-5; 15 positions agree with TRBD2. Trimming took 5 bases from V and 5 from J; bases not matched to a gene: 9. CDR1 is SGHVS and CDR2 is FNYEAQ in the germline V gene. CDR3 length equals 17 residues. The chain's CDR3 is CASSQGLAGGQWETQYF. The CDR3 DNA reads as TGTGCCAGCAGCCAAGGACTAGCGGGGGGGCAGTGGGAGACCCAGTACTTC.

CDR3 protein: CATGSTGQPNYGYTF. Here the CDR3 DNA reads TGTGCCACCGGAAGTACGGGACAGCCGAACTATGGCTACACCTTC. The chain combines TRBV19 with TRBJ1-2; the match to TRBD1 covers 7 bases. Germline CDR1 reads LNHDA; CDR2 reads SQIVND (reference sequence). J was trimmed by 2 bases and V by 10 bases; bases with no gene match: 13. The length of the CDR3 is 15 residues.

This chain joins TRBV4-1 and TRBJ2-2; D may be TRBD2 (7 bases). The germline V gene encodes CDR1 MGHRA and CDR2 YSYEKL. The ends were cut back, 0 bases at V and 6 bases at J, with 17 bases in the middle. This CDR3 spans 17 amino acids. CDR3 DNA sequence: TGCGCCAGCAGCCAAGATCGTCGGGGGGCCGGCGCCGGGGAGCTGTTTTTT. Encoded protein: CASSQDRRGAGAGELFF.

This chain uses TRBV10-3 with TRBJ2-7, with a possible D match to TRBD1 (6 bases). This CDR3 comprises 13 residues. CDR1 ENHRY and CDR2 SYGVKD come from the germline V gene. The V end was cut by 11 bases, the J end by 2 bases, with 16 bases between. CDR3 loop: CAVRTDPTYEQYF. The CDR3 DNA reads as TGTGCCGTAAGGACAGACCCCACCTACGAGCAGTACTTC.

The chain joins TRBV7-9 to TRBJ2-7; possibly TRBD1 for D (6 bases). CDR1 SEHNR and CDR2 FQNEAQ come from the germline V gene (reference sequence). V shed 2 bases and J shed 3 bases, with 14 bases lying between them. CDR3 size: 15 residues. CDR3 coding DNA: TGTGCCAGCAGCTTATTCGAGGACAGTCTCTACGAGCAGTACTTC. It is translated as CASSLFEDSLYEQYF.

J is TRBJ2-1 and V is TRBV20-1, with 7 positions matching TRBD2. The germline V gene encodes CDR1 DFQATT and CDR2 SNEGSKA (reference sequence). The J segment lost 7 bases and the V segment lost 3 bases, leaving 0 bases of the junction unmatched. The CDR3 totals 11 residues. The CDR3, as DNA: TGCAGTGCTAGGCGGGAGAATGAGCAGTTCTTC. Amino acid sequence: CSARRENEQFF.

This clone was found once. V and J are TRBV18 and TRBJ2-3; TRBD1 agrees at 8 bases. J lost 5 bases, V lost 3 bases, and 7 bases had no gene match. This CDR3 comprises 15 residues. Germline loops: CDR1 KGHSH, CDR2 LQKENI. This chain's CDR3 is CASSPQGAVGDTQYF. CDR3 DNA: TGTGCCAGCTCACCCCAGGGGGCGGTTGGAGATACGCAGTATTTT. The entire variable domain, with the rest obtained from reference TRBV18 and TRBJ2-3, is as follows: NAGVMQNPRHLVRRRGQEARLRCSPMKGHSHVYWYRQLPEEGLKFMVYLQKENIIDESGMPKERFSAEFPKEGPSILRIQQVVRGDSAAYFCASSPQGAVGDTQYFGPGTRLTVL.

This chain connects TRBV28 to TRBJ2-7; 8 nucleotides align to TRBD2. Losses at the gene ends were 4 bases for V and 3 bases for J; bases not matched to a gene: 5. Germline V gene data show CDR1 as MDHEN and CDR2 as SYDVKM. This CDR3 is built from 14 residues. The CDR3 sequence is CASSSPGGSYEQYF. Here the CDR3 DNA reads TGTGCCAGCAGTTCTCCGGGAGGGAGCTACGAGCAGTACTTC.

This clone was recorded once. The J gene is TRBJ2-3, the V gene TRBV7-2, with D perhaps TRBD2 (6 bases). V lost 2 bases and J lost 3, with 9 bases in between. Germline V CDR1 and CDR2: SGHTA, FQGNSA. The CDR3 is made up of 14 amino acids. This CDR3 reads CASSLFGSTDTQYF. The CDR3 DNA follows: TGTGCCAGCAGCTTATTCGGGAGTACAGATACGCAGTATTTT.

V is TRBV6-1 and J is TRBJ2-1, with unresolved D. CDR1 is MNHNS, CDR2 SASEGT, per germline. V lost 8 bases and J 4 bases, leaving 12 bases between the germline ends. The CDR3 extends over 13 amino acids. CDR3 sequence (DNA): TGTGCCAGCGAGCTTACCCGGTACAATGAGCAGTTCTTC. Its translation: CASELTRYNEQFF.